The 14 T cell receptor beta chains below were found in one sample sequenced in a study of neurological immune-mediated disorders. TCRdb reanalysed the 5' RACE reads using MiXCR and keeps one entry per CDR3 protein. This sample has about 69,000 distinct CDR3 sequences; almost 4% occur once, and the top ten carry approximately 1.3%. The sequenced sample consisted of PBMCs. Receptors originate from a young man with multiple sclerosis.

This clonotype was counted ten times or more. V gene TRBV5-5 combines with J gene TRBJ2-2, with D maybe TRBD2 (6 bases). CDR3 length equals 17 residues. Trimming left V 0 bases short and J 7 bases short, with 19 bases between. CDR1 SGHKS and CDR2 YYEKEE come from the germline V gene (reference sequence). The CDR3 DNA reads as TGTGCCAGCAGCTTGGATTCCTCGGGACTTTTTAACGGGGAGCTGTTTTTT. Translating it yields CASSLDSSGLFNGELFF.

This clonotype was counted many times. The chain uses TRBV5-1 and TRBJ1-2, with 9 nucleotides matching TRBD1. V lost 4 bases and J lost 11; bases outside the gene matches: 12. This CDR3 spans 14 amino acids. Germline CDR1 SGHRS, CDR2 YFSETQ. CDR3 loop: CASSLEGQGRAYTF. Here the CDR3 DNA reads TGCGCCAGCAGCCTCGAGGGACAGGGAAGGGCTTACACCTTC.

This sequence joins TRBV5-1 and TRBJ2-5; no clear D. The CDR3 sequence is 14 residues long. V lost 0 bases to trimming and J lost 0 bases, with 6 bases between them. The germline V gene encodes CDR1 SGHRS and CDR2 YFSETQ. The CDR3, as DNA: TGCGCCAGCAGCTTGGCCATGTACCAAGAGACCCAGTACTTC. This codes for CASSLAMYQETQYF. Based on the CDR3 plus reference TRBV5-1 and TRBJ2-5, the full variable domain is KAGVTQTPRYLIKTRGQQVTLSCSPISGHRSVSWYQQTPGQGLQFLFEYFSETQRNKGNFPGRFSGRQFSNSRSEMNVSTLELGDSALYLCASSLAMYQETQYFGPGTRLLVL.

Note on this clonotype: A read error may account for a junction end that differs from germline. The J gene is TRBJ1-4, the V gene TRBV19; D unresolved. In germline, CDR1 is LNHDA, CDR2 SQIVND (reference sequence). The CDR3 is 14 amino acids. The CDR3 DNA reads as TGCGCCAGCAAAAGGGAATCGGTGGGTGAAAAACTGTTTTTT. This sequence encodes CASKRESVGEKLFF.

This clonotype was observed many times. This chain uses TRBV11-2 with TRBJ2-1, with D tentatively TRBD2 (5 bases). This CDR3 has 13 amino acids. Looked up from germline, CDR1 is SGHAT and CDR2 is FQNNGV. V was trimmed by 5 bases and J by 8 bases, leaving 13 bases between them. CDR3 coding DNA: TGTGCCAGCAGCCCCCCGGGGTCCCATGAGCAGTTCTTC. This codes for CASSPPGSHEQFF.

The gene calls are TRBV25-1 and TRBJ2-5; D unclear. CDR3 length equals 14 residues. Looked up from germline, CDR1 is MGHDK and CDR2 is SYGVNS. V lost 4 bases and J lost 5, with 14 bases in between. CDR3 DNA: TGTGCCAGCAGTGGGACCTCTACCGGGGAGACCCAGTACTTC. It codes for CASSGTSTGETQYF. Full variable domain (rest looked up from reference TRBV25-1 and TRBJ2-5): EADIYQTPRYLVIGTGKKITLECSQTMGHDKMYWYQQDPGMELHLIHYSYGVNSTEKGDLSSESTVSRIRTEHFPLTLESARPSHTSQYLCASSGTSTGETQYFGPGTRLLVL.

In its sample, this clonotype was seen many times. The CDR3 nucleotides are TGTGCCAGCGCTGGGACAGGGGGATTCAATCAGCCCCAGCATTTT. This codes for CASAGTGGFNQPQHF. This chain joins TRBV27 and TRBJ1-5; 11 bases fit TRBD1. The germline gives CDR1 MNHEY, CDR2 SMNVEV (reference sequence). CDR3 size: 15 residues. After removal of 8 bases from V and 3 bases from J, the junction contained 6 bases not matched to a gene.

In its sample, this clonotype was seen many times. V is TRBV29-1 and J is TRBJ2-7; weak D call: TRBD1 (6 bases). The V end was cut by 7 bases, the J end by 5 bases, with 18 bases between. CDR3 length: 13 amino acids. Germline loops: CDR1 SQVTM, CDR2 ANQGSEA. The CDR3 protein is CSARRDTADEQYF. The CDR3 coding sequence is TGCAGCGCGAGAAGGGACACTGCGGACGAGCAGTACTTC.

This clonotype has a count of ten or more. The rearrangement links TRBV28 to TRBJ2-1, with TRBD1 matching over 8 bases. CDR1 and CDR2 (germline): MDHEN, SYDVKM. The CDR3 extends over 15 amino acids. Unmatched junction bases numbered 10, after V lost 5 bases and J lost 7 bases. The CDR3 region is CASSPSQGAGNEQFF. CDR3 DNA sequence: TGTGCCAGCAGTCCCAGTCAGGGGGCCGGGAATGAGCAGTTCTTC.

In its sample, this clonotype was seen many times. V is TRBV20-1 and J is TRBJ2-3; D possibly corresponds to TRBD2 (5 bases). With 4 bases removed from V and 2 bases from J, the gap between germline ends came to 13 bases. From germline, CDR1 is DFQATT and CDR2 SNEGSKA (reference sequence). There are 14 residues in the CDR3. The CDR3 region is CSANPAEITDTQYF. As DNA, the CDR3 is TGCAGTGCTAATCCAGCGGAGATCACAGATACGCAGTATTTT.

This clonotype occurred many times. The rearrangement uses TRBV14 and TRBJ2-2; D may be TRBD1 or TRBD2 (5 bases each). The CDR3 sequence is 16 residues long. Germline CDR1 and CDR2: SGHDN and FVKESK. V dropped 2 bases and J dropped 4 bases, with 14 bases sitting between them. In nucleotides, the CDR3 is TGTGCCAGCAGCCAACTTTACGGGGACGGCACCGGGGAGCTGTTTTTT. Amino acids: CASSQLYGDGTGELFF.

This clonotype was seen many times. V and J are TRBV7-7 and TRBJ2-7, with 9 bases that match TRBD1. The V segment lost 5 bases and the J segment 2 bases; nucleotides outside the gene matches: 7. Germline loops: CDR1 SSHAT, CDR2 FNYEAQ (reference sequence). This CDR3 has 15 amino acids. CDR3 nucleotide sequence: TGTGCCAGCAGCGCCGGGACAGGGATGACCTACGAGCAGTACTTC. Residues: CASSAGTGMTYEQYF.

This clonotype came up many times. CDR3 in amino acids: CASSLDGVSWSSYNEQFF. CDR3 DNA sequence: TGTGCCAGCAGCTTGGATGGTGTTTCCTGGAGCTCCTACAATGAGCAGTTCTTC. V usage is TRBV5-4 and J usage is TRBJ2-1; D gene ambiguous. This CDR3 comprises 18 residues. The V end was cut by 0 bases, the J end by 0 bases, with 16 bases between. Germline CDR1 reads SGHNT; CDR2 reads YYREEE (reference sequence).

This clonotype was detected many times. V and J are TRBV12-3 or TRBV12-4 and TRBJ1-1; 7 bases map to TRBD1. V shed 5 bases, J shed 2 bases, and the junction held 2 bases outside the gene matches. CDR3 length: 13 amino acids. CDR3 coding DNA: TGTGCCAGCAGTCGACAGGGTAACACTGAAGCTTTCTTT. It specifies CASSRQGNTEAFF.